A single sample gave rise to the 25 T cell receptor beta chains below, sequenced in a study of shared clonotypes between healthy human individuals. Assay used: immunoSEQ multiplex PCR; TCRdb lists only in-frame clones, some missing. The sample holds millions of clones, just under 95% seen once. Selected positively for CCR7 and CD45RO-negative, naive CD8 cells excluded terminally differentiated effector memory CD45RA+ cells. Sequenced sample: naive CD8+ T cells sorted from blood. The receptors were sampled from a man aged 18 to 29 in good health.

Remarks on this clone: The sample holds other DNA sequences that translate to the same CDR3. The rearrangement links TRBV4-1 to TRBJ2-7, with 7 bases lining up with TRBD1. The CDR3 contains 13 residues. Germline loops: CDR1 MGHRA, CDR2 YSYEKL. Trimming removed 2 bases from V and 3 bases from J; junction bases left unmatched: 1. In DNA form, the CDR3 reads TGCGCCAGCAGCCAACAGGGGGACTACGAGCAGTACTTC. Translation: CASSQQGDYEQYF.

The chain joins TRBV12-5 to TRBJ2-5; the match to TRBD1 covers 7 bases. The V gene's germline CDR1 is LGHNT and CDR2 FRNRAP. The CDR3 is 16 residues long. V dropped 9 bases and J dropped 5; count of bases not matched to a gene: 18. CDR3 DNA: TGTGCTAGCGCCCCTCAGACAGGGAAATTCCGGGAGACCCAGTACTTC. This gives the protein CASAPQTGKFRETQYF.

The chain combines TRBV29-1 with TRBJ2-3, with TRBD2 identical over 12 bases. V trimming: 1 base; J trimming: 3 bases; junction bases outside the gene matches: 5. The CDR3 has 16 amino acids. CDR1 is SQVTM and CDR2 is ANQGSEA in the germline V gene. The CDR3 DNA reads TGCAGCGTTGAAGGTCTAGCGGGGGGGACGACAGATACGCAGTATTTT. Amino acids: CSVEGLAGGTTDTQYF.

The DNA for the CDR3 is TGTGCCAGCAGTTACACCGTAGAGACCCAGTACTTC. It yields the protein CASSYTVETQYF. V usage is TRBV6-5 and J usage is TRBJ2-5; the D is unclear. The length of the CDR3 is 12 residues. Trimming shortened V by 2 bases and J by 4 bases, and 5 bases separated the two germline ends. CDR1 is MNHEY, CDR2 SVGAGI, per germline.

The V call is TRBV13, the J call TRBJ2-3; the match to TRBD2 covers 8 bases. The CDR3 sequence is 17 residues long. The germline CDR1 and CDR2 sequences are PRHDT and FYEKMQ (reference sequence). V shed 1 base, J shed 4 bases, and the junction held 10 bases outside the gene matches. CDR3 in amino acids: CASSLAGGAGQADTQYF. DNA for the CDR3: TGTGCCAGCAGCTTAGCGGGGGGGGCTGGGCAGGCAGATACGCAGTATTTT.

For the CDR3, the DNA is TGTGCCAGCAGCGTAGAACAGGGGGGCACTGAAGCTTTCTTT. This sequence encodes CASSVEQGGTEAFF. The chain uses TRBV9 and TRBJ1-1; TRBD1 aligns across 8 bases. Germline values: CDR1 SGDLS, CDR2 YYNGEE. This CDR3 contains 14 residues. With 0 bases clipped from V and 4 bases from J, the junction kept 2 bases outside the gene matches. The whole variable domain, remainder taken from reference TRBV9 and TRBJ1-1, is DSGVTQTPKHLITATGQRVTLRCSPRSGDLSVYWYQQSLDQGLQFLIQYYNGEERAKGNILERFSAQQFPDLHSELNLSSLELGDSALYFCASSVEQGGTEAFFGQGTRLTVV.

This rearrangement joins TRBV6-1 to TRBJ1-3, with D unclear. V shed 3 bases and J shed 8 bases, with 17 bases lying between them. This CDR3 comprises 15 residues. Germline values: CDR1 MNHNS, CDR2 SASEGT. CDR3 nucleotides: TGTGCCAGCAGTGAGATTGGGTGGTGGGGAGACACCATATATTTT. Amino acid sequence: CASSEIGWWGDTIYF.

The genes are TRBV5-4 and TRBJ2-3, with TRBD2 matching 11 bases. V shed 6 bases, J shed 4 bases, and the junction held 10 bases outside the gene matches. Germline V gives CDR1 SGHNT, CDR2 YYREEE (reference sequence). This CDR3 is built from 16 residues. The CDR3 is CASTFTSGGYADTQYF. CDR3 nucleotide sequence: TGTGCCAGCACATTCACTAGCGGGGGTTACGCAGATACGCAGTATTTT.

This clone was found once. The J gene is TRBJ1-1, the V gene TRBV27; D remains ambiguous. V gave up 3 bases and J gave up 6 bases, with 11 bases separating them. There are 13 residues in the CDR3. Germline V lookup: CDR1 MNHEY, CDR2 SMNVEV (reference sequence). The CDR3 spells CASSFRGMAEAFF. In DNA form, the CDR3 reads TGTGCCAGCAGTTTTCGGGGAATGGCTGAAGCTTTCTTT.

V usage is TRBV6-5 and J usage is TRBJ2-2; D gene unclear. V lost 4 bases to trimming and J lost 1 base, with 7 bases between them. The length of the CDR3 is 14 residues. The germline V gene has CDR1 MNHEY and CDR2 SVGAGI. CDR3 nucleotides: TGTGCCAGCAGTTGGGCAGGGAACACCGGGGAGCTGTTTTTT. Its protein is CASSWAGNTGELFF.

V gene TRBV11-2 combines with J gene TRBJ2-5; the match to TRBD2 covers 10 bases. Trimming at V came to 1 base and at J to 0 bases, leaving 2 bases not matched to a gene. The CDR3 covers 16 residues. Germline V gene sequence: CDR1 SGHAT, CDR2 FQNNGV. The CDR3 coding sequence is TGTGCCAGCAGCTTAGCGACTAGCGGGTACCAAGAGACCCAGTACTTC. This gives the protein CASSLATSGYQETQYF.

Remarks on this clone: Other DNA sequences in the same sample also yield this CDR3. The CDR3 here is CASSPQGTEAFF. CDR3 in DNA: TGTGCCAGCAGCCCTCAGGGGACTGAAGCTTTCTTT. This chain joins TRBV7-9 and TRBJ1-1; D possibly corresponds to TRBD1 (6 bases). The V gene lost 5 bases and the J gene lost 5 bases, with 9 bases spanning the gap. This CDR3 is 12 amino acids long. The germline V gene has CDR1 SEHNR and CDR2 FQNEAQ (reference sequence).

J is TRBJ2-3 and V is TRBV20-1; D is unresolved. V was trimmed by 4 bases and J by 2 bases, leaving 4 bases between them. CDR1 is DFQATT and CDR2 is SNEGSKA in the germline V gene (reference sequence). This CDR3 comprises 11 residues. The CDR3 DNA reads TGCAGTGCTATTTACACAGATACGCAGTATTTT. Translated, it gives CSAIYTDTQYF.

This chain uses TRBV5-6 with TRBJ1-2; the D gene is possibly TRBD1 (6 bases). The V end lost 3 bases, the J end lost 4 bases, and 19 bases lay between the germline ends. This CDR3 is built from 16 residues. CDR1 is SGHDT and CDR2 is YYEEEE in the germline V gene. DNA for the CDR3: TGTGCCAGCAGCTCCTGGGCAGGGGCGCGCGGCTATGGCTACACCTTC. Translated, it gives CASSSWAGARGYGYTF.

This rearrangement joins TRBV5-8 to TRBJ1-1; 8 bases line up with TRBD1. V shed 0 bases, J shed 3 bases, and the junction held 7 bases outside the gene matches. The CDR3 consists of 16 residues. Germline assignment: CDR1 SGHTS and CDR2 YDEGEE. In nucleotides, the CDR3 is TGTGCCAGCAGCTTGGTGCCGGACAGGGAGGACACTGAAGCTTTCTTT. Translated, it gives CASSLVPDREDTEAFF.

The CDR3 DNA sequence: TGTGCCAGCAGCATCCGGGACAGGGGGATCTACGAGCAGTACTTC. Protein sequence: CASSIRDRGIYEQYF. The chain combines TRBV7-9 with TRBJ2-7; 11 bases match TRBD1. The CDR3 sequence is 15 residues long. V dropped 5 bases and J dropped 3; count of bases not matched to a gene: 6. Per germline, CDR1 SEHNR and CDR2 FQNEAQ (reference sequence). Filled out from reference TRBV7-9 and TRBJ2-7, the complete variable domain reads DTGVSQNPRHKITKRGQNVTFRCDPISEHNRLYWYRQTLGQGPEFLTYFQNEAQLEKSRLLSDRFSAERPKGSFSTLEIQRTEQGDSAMYLCASSIRDRGIYEQYFGPGTRLTVT.

V usage is TRBV5-8 and J usage is TRBJ2-5, with TRBD2 as a possible D gene (5 bases). The CDR3 runs to 14 residues. Germline CDR1 and CDR2: SGHTS and YDEGEE. V dropped 3 bases and J dropped 5 bases, with 14 bases sitting between them. The CDR3 nucleotides are TGTGCCAGCAGCTATGGACTGTGGGAGGAGACCCAGTACTTC. It yields the protein CASSYGLWEETQYF.

This clone occurred once. The chain couples TRBV9 to TRBJ2-1, with D perhaps TRBD2 (6 bases). There are 16 residues in the CDR3. Trimming stripped 3 bases from V and 2 bases from J, with 15 bases between. Germline V gene lookup returns CDR1 SGDLS and CDR2 YYNGEE. The CDR3 DNA sequence: TGTGCCAGCAGCGGATTTAGCGGAGGAACCTACAATGAGCAGTTCTTC. It specifies CASSGFSGGTYNEQFF.

This sequence joins TRBV5-1 and TRBJ1-1, with 7 bases lining up with TRBD1. Looked up from germline, CDR1 is SGHRS and CDR2 is YFSETQ. J lost 4 bases, V lost 4 bases, and 10 bases had no gene match. The CDR3 is 15 amino acids. The CDR3 sequence: CASSPQEGAPTEAFF. The CDR3 coding sequence is TGCGCCAGCAGCCCCCAAGAGGGGGCGCCCACTGAAGCTTTCTTT.

With respect to this clone: The same CDR3 is also encoded by other DNA sequences in this sample. The rearrangement links TRBV5-1 to TRBJ2-1; D not resolved. There are 13 residues in the CDR3. Germline V CDR1 and CDR2: SGHRS, YFSETQ. V was clipped by 2 bases and J by 2 bases, with 5 bases between them. The CDR3 loop is CASSLSPYNEQFF. The CDR3 bases are TGCGCCAGCAGCTTATCCCCCTACAATGAGCAGTTCTTC.

As to this clone: Distinct nucleotide sequences in the sample also encode this CDR3. The chain combines TRBV7-9 with TRBJ2-5; tentatively, D is TRBD1 (7 bases). V lost 5 bases and J lost 3, with 16 bases in between. Germline CDR1 is SEHNR and CDR2 is FQNEAQ (reference sequence). This CDR3 is 15 amino acids long. The CDR3 here is CASSPWTGGEETQYF. DNA for the CDR3: TGTGCCAGCAGCCCTTGGACAGGAGGGGAAGAGACCCAGTACTTC. The entire variable domain, with the rest obtained from reference TRBV7-9 and TRBJ2-5, is as follows: DTGVSQNPRHKITKRGQNVTFRCDPISEHNRLYWYRQTLGQGPEFLTYFQNEAQLEKSRLLSDRFSAERPKGSFSTLEIQRTEQGDSAMYLCASSPWTGGEETQYFGPGTRLLVL.

The V and J genes are TRBV7-8 and TRBJ1-5, with 7 bases that match TRBD1. This CDR3 contains 17 residues. With V trimmed by 2 bases and J by 10 bases, 17 bases remained unmatched. CDR1 and CDR2 from the germline V gene are SGHVS and FQNEAQ. The CDR3 coding sequence is TGTGCCAGCAGCTTACGAAGTCTGGGGACAGTCCTACCACCCCAGCATTTT. This gives the protein CASSLRSLGTVLPPQHF.

The chain carries TRBV5-1 and TRBJ2-1; a weak D match, TRBD2 (5 bases). The CDR3 is 15 amino acids. CDR1 and CDR2 (germline): SGHRS, YFSETQ. The germline V and J ends were trimmed by 5 bases and 0 bases, with 12 bases remaining between them. In nucleotides, the CDR3 is TGCGCCAGCAGTCCCATAGAGGGCTCCTACAATGAGCAGTTCTTC. Encoded protein: CASSPIEGSYNEQFF.

The chain carries TRBV11-2 and TRBJ2-7, with 7 bases identical to TRBD1. Germline-derived CDR1 and CDR2 are SGHAT and FQNNGV. The CDR3 has 13 amino acids. After removal of 1 base from V and 6 bases from J, the junction contained 3 bases not matched to a gene. CDR3 in amino acids: CASSLGTGSEQYF. In nucleotides, the CDR3 is TGTGCCAGCAGCTTAGGGACAGGATCCGAGCAGTACTTC.

The CDR3 DNA reads as TGTGCCAGCAGCTTTGGGGGGCTCCCTAGCACAGATACGCAGTATTTT. Its protein product is CASSFGGLPSTDTQYF. V and J are TRBV5-5 and TRBJ2-3; D could derive from TRBD1 or TRBD2 (6 bases each). From germline, CDR1 is SGHKS and CDR2 YYEKEE (reference sequence). V was cut by 2 bases and J by 0 bases, with 13 bases left in between. The CDR3 spans 16 residues.